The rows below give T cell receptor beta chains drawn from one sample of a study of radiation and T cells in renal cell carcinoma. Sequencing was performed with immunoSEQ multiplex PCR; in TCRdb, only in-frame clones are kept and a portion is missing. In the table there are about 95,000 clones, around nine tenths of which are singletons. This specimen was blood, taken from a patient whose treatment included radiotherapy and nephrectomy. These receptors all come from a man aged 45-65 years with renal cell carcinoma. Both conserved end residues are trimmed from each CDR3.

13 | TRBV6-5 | ASRMPGAGRYGYT
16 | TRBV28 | ASSQTSGRTGLNNEQF
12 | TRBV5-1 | ASTQDGEPGELF
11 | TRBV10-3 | AIKGARGHGYT
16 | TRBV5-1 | ASINPGQGLYSGNTIY
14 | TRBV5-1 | ASSLDETRPGNTIY
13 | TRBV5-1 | ASSLGTGGNTEAF
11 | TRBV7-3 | ASSLGRGETQY
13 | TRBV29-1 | SARGLKGAQEKLF
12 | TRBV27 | ASRTGQFNTEAF
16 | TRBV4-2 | ASSQDPIRAGDTGELF
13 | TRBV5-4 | ASSLYHRVNTEAF
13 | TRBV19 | ASSIRVEGPHEQY
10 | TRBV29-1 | SAYRGRETQY
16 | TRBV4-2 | ASSQDIGLAGDSYEQY
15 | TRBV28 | ASNQQGASRSIYGYT
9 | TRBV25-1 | ASGVNQPQH
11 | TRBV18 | ASSPPNNEKLF
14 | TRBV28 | ASSTSTDYSGNTIY
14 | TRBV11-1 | ASSPRTGRGTDTQY
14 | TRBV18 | ASSPSSGTGDSPLH
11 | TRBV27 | ASSATGFYGYT